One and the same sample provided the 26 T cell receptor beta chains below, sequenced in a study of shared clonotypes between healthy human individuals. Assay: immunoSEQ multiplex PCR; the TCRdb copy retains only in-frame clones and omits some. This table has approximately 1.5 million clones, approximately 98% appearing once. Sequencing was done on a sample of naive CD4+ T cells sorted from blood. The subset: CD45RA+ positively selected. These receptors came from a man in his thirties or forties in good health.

Here the CDR3 DNA reads TGTGCCAGCAGTTCCCATGTGCGGGGCTACACCTTC. Its protein product is CASSSHVRGYTF. This chain uses TRBV28 with TRBJ1-2; D gene unclear. The germline gives CDR1 MDHEN, CDR2 SYDVKM. The CDR3 runs to 12 residues. The ends were cut back, 4 bases at V and 8 bases at J, with 11 bases in the middle.

The chain's CDR3 is CASSLGTSAGELFF. CDR3 coding DNA: TGTGCCAGCAGCTTAGGGACTAGTGCCGGGGAGCTGTTTTTT. The V call is TRBV11-2, the J call TRBJ2-2, with TRBD2 identical over 7 bases. CDR3 length equals 14 residues. V shed 1 base and J 6 bases; nucleotides not matched to a gene: 2. The germline CDR1 and CDR2 sequences are SGHAT and FQNNGV.

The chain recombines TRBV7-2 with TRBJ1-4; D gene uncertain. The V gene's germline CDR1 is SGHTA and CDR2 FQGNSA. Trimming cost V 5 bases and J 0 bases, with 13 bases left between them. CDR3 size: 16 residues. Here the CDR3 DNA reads TGTGCCAGCAGCCTCGGCAGCGGGACAACTAATGAAAAACTGTTTTTT. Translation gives CASSLGSGTTNEKLFF.

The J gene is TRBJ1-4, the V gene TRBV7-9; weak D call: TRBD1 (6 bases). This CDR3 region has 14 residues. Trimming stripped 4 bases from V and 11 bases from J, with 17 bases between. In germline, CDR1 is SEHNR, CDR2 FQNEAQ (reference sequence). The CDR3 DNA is TGTGCCAGCAGCTCAACAGGGAAAGAGCGGAAACTGTTTTTT. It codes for CASSSTGKERKLFF.

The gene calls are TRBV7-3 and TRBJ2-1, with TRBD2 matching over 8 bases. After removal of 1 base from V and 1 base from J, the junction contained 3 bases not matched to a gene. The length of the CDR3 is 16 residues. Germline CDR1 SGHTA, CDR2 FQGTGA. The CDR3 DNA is TGTGCCAGCAGCTTAATAGCGGGGTCATCCTACAATGAGCAGTTCTTC. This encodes CASSLIAGSSYNEQFF.

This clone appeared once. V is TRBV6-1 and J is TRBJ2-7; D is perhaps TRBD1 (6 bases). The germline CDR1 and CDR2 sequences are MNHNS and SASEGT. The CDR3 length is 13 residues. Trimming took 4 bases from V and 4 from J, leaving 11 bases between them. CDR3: CASSVGRGYEQYF. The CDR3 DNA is TGTGCCAGCAGTGTGGGCAGGGGTTACGAGCAGTACTTC.

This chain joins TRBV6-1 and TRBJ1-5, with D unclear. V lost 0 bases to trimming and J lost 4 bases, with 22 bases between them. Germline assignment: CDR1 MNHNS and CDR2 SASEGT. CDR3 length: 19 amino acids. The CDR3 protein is CASSEASRRQGPRNQPQHF. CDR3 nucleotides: TGTGCCAGCAGTGAAGCTTCCAGGAGGCAAGGTCCGCGGAATCAGCCCCAGCATTTT.

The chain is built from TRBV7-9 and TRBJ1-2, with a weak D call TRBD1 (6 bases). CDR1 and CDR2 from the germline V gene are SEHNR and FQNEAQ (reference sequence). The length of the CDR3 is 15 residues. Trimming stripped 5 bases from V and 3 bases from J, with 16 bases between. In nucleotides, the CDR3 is TGTGCCAGCAGCCCCGGAGGGGGGAGGCACTATGGCTACACCTTC. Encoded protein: CASSPGGGRHYGYTF.

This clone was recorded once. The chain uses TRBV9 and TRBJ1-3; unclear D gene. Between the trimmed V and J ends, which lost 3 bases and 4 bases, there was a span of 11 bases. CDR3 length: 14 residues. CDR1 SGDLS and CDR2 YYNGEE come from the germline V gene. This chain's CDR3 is CASSAALRGNTIYF. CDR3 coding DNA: TGTGCCAGCAGCGCCGCACTACGGGGAAACACCATATATTTT. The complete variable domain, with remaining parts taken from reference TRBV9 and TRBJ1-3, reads DSGVTQTPKHLITATGQRVTLRCSPRSGDLSVYWYQQSLDQGLQFLIQYYNGEERAKGNILERFSAQQFPDLHSELNLSSLELGDSALYFCASSAALRGNTIYFGEGSWLTVV.

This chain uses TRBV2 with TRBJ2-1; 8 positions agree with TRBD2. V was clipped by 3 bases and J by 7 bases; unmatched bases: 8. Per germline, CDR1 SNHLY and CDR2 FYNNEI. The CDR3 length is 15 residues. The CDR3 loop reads CASSEESSGRNEQFF. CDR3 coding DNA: TGTGCCAGCAGTGAGGAGTCTAGCGGGCGTAATGAGCAGTTCTTC.

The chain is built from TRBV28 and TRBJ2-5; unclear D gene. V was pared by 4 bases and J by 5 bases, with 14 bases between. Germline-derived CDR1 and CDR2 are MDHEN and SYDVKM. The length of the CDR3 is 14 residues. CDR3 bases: TGTGCCAGCAGTTCCCCCGGGCTAGTGGAGACCCAGTACTTC. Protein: CASSSPGLVETQYF.

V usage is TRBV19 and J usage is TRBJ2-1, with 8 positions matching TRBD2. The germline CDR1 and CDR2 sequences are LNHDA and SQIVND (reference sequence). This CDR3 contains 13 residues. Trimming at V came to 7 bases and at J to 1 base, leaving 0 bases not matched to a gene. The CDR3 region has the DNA TGTGCCAGTACGGGGGGGTCCTACAATGAGCAGTTCTTC. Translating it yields CASTGGSYNEQFF.

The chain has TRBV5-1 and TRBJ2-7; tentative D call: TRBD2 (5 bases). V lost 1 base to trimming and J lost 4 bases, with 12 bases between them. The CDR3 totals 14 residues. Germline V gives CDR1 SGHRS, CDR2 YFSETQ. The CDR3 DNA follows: TGCGCCAGCAGCTTGCGGACGGAGGAGTACGAGCAGTACTTC. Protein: CASSLRTEEYEQYF.

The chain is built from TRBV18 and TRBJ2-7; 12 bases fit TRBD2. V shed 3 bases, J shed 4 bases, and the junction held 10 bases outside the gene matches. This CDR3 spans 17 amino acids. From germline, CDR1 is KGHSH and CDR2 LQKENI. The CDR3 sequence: CASSPMGLAGGGYEQYF. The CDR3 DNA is TGTGCCAGCTCACCCATGGGACTAGCGGGTGGAGGATACGAGCAGTACTTC. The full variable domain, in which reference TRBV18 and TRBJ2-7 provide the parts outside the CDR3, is NAGVMQNPRHLVRRRGQEARLRCSPMKGHSHVYWYRQLPEEGLKFMVYLQKENIIDESGMPKERFSAEFPKEGPSILRIQQVVRGDSAAYFCASSPMGLAGGGYEQYFGPGTRLTVT.

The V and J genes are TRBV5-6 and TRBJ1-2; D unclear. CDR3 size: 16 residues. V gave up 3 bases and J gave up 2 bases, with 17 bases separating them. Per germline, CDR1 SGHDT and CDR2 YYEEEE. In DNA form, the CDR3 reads TGTGCCAGCAGCTCTGCTGTCCAATTCCTCAACTATGGCTACACCTTC. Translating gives CASSSAVQFLNYGYTF.

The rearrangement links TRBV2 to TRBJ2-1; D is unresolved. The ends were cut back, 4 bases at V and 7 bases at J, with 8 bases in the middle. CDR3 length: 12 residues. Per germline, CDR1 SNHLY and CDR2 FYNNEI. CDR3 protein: CASSGFVNEQFF. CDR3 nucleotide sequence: TGTGCCAGCAGTGGCTTTGTAAATGAGCAGTTCTTC. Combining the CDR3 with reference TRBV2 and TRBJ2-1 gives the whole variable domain EPEVTQTPSHQVTQMGQEVILRCVPISNHLYFYWYRQILGQKVEFLVSFYNNEISEKSEIFDDQFSVERPDGSNFTLKIRSTKLEDSAMYFCASSGFVNEQFFGPGTRLTVL.

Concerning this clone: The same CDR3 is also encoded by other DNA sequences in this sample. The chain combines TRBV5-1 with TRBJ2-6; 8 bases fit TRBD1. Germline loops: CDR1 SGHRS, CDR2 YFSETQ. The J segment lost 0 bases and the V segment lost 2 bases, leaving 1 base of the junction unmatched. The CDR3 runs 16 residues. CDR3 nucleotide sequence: TGCGCCAGCAGCTTCACAGGGGGCTCTGGGGCCAACGTCCTGACTTTC. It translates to CASSFTGGSGANVLTF.

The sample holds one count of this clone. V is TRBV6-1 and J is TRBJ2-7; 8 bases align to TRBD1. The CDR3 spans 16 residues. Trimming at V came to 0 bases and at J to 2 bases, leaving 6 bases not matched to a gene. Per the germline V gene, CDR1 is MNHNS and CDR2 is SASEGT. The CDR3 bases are TGTGCCAGCAGTGAAGCATGGAGCAGGGGGCCCTACGAGCAGTACTTC. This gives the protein CASSEAWSRGPYEQYF.

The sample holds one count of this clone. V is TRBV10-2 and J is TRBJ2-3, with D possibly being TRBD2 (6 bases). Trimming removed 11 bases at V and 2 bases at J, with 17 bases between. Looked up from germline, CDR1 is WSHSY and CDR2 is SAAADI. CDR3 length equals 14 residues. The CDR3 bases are TGCGCCGGCTCCGGACTACCGACCACAGATACGCAGTATTTT. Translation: CAGSGLPTTDTQYF.

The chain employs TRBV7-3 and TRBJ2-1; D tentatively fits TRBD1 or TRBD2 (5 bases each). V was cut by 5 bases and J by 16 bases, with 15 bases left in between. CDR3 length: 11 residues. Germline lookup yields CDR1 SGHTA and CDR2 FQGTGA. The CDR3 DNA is TGTGCCAGCAGCCTAGGGACCATTCTATTCTTC. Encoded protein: CASSLGTILFF. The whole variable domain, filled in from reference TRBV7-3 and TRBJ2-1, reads GAGVSQTPSNKVTEKGKYVELRCDPISGHTALYWYRQSLGQGPEFLIYFQGTGAADDSGLPNDRFFAVRPEGSVSTLKIQRTERGDSAVYLCASSLGTILFFGPGTRLTVL.

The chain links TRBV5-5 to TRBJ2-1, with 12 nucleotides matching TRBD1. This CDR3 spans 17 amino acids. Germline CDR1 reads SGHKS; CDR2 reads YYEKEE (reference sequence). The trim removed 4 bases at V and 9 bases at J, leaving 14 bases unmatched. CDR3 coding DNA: TGTGCCAGCAGCACCCGGGACAGGGGGCGCGTGGGGAGTGAGCAGTTCTTC. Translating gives CASSTRDRGRVGSEQFF.

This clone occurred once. CDR3 amino acids: CASSFSGGYQETQYF. The CDR3 DNA sequence: TGTGCCAGCAGCTTTTCGGGGGGATACCAAGAGACCCAGTACTTC. The chain joins TRBV7-9 to TRBJ2-5; 7 bases fit TRBD2. From germline, CDR1 is SEHNR and CDR2 FQNEAQ (reference sequence). V lost 3 bases, J lost 0 bases, and 4 bases stayed unmatched. The CDR3 contains 15 residues.

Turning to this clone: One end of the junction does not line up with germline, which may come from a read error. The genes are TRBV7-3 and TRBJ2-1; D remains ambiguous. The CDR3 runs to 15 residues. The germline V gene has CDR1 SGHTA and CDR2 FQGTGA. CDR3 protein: CASSLSTLSHNEQFF. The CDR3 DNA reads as TGTGCCAGCAGCTTATCTACTCTCTCCCACAATGAGCAGTTCTTC.

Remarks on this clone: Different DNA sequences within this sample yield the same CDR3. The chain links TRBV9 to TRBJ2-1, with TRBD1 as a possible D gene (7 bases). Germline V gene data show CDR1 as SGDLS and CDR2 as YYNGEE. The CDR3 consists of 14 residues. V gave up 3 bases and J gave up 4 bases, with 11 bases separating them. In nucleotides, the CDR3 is TGTGCCAGCAGCGCAGGGGGAGGTTACAATGAGCAGTTCTTC. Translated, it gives CASSAGGGYNEQFF.

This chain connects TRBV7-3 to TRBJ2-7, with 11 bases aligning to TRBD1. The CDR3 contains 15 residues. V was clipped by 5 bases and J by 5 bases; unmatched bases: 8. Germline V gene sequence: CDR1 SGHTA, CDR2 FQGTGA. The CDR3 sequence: CASSSSGTGGNEQYF. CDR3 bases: TGTGCCAGCAGCAGTTCCGGGACAGGGGGTAACGAGCAGTACTTC.

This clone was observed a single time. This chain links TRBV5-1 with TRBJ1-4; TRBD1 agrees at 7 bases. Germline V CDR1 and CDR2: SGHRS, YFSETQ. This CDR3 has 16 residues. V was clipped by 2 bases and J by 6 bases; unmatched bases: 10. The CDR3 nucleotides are TGCGCCAGCAGCTTCAACCTCCAGGGGACAGATGAAAAACTGTTTTTT. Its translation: CASSFNLQGTDEKLFF.